The next 11 T cell receptor beta chains were all read from a single sample in a study of T cell changes during pregnancy in multiple sclerosis. Libraries were prepared by immunoSEQ multiplex PCR; TCRdb keeps only in-frame clonotypes and omits some of them. The sample records 78,000 or so clones, about 90% being singletons. This specimen was peripheral blood, taken before pregnancy. All receptors come from a female donor with multiple sclerosis, enrolled in a pregnancy study.

V gene TRBV5-1 combines with J gene TRBJ2-7, with TRBD2 matching over 11 bases. The germline V gene encodes CDR1 SGHRS and CDR2 YFSETQ. J was trimmed by 4 bases and V by 0 bases; bases with no gene match: 6. There are 16 residues in the CDR3. The DNA of the CDR3 is TGCGCCAGCAGCTTGGGGCTAGCGGGAGGAATGTACGAGCAGTACTTC. Encoded protein: CASSLGLAGGMYEQYF.

The CDR3 reads CASSWGQAGDNEQFF. For the CDR3, the DNA is TGTGCCAGCAGTTGGGGACAGGCGGGTGACAATGAGCAGTTCTTC. The V and J genes are TRBV7-9 and TRBJ2-1; 8 bases map to TRBD1. Germline V lookup: CDR1 SEHNR, CDR2 FQNEAQ (reference sequence). V shed 6 bases, J shed 5 bases, and the junction held 9 bases outside the gene matches. This CDR3 has 15 residues.

This clone is a singleton in its sample. This chain uses TRBV9 with TRBJ2-7; tentatively, D is TRBD2 (5 bases). Germline V gene data show CDR1 as SGDLS and CDR2 as YYNGEE. V was trimmed by 5 bases and J by 3 bases, leaving 12 bases between them. CDR3 length equals 13 residues. CDR3 sequence reads: CASSEHGNYEQYF. CDR3 nucleotides: TGTGCCAGCAGTGAACACGGGAACTACGAGCAGTACTTC.

The chain couples TRBV11-2 to TRBJ2-1; D gene unclear. The CDR3 extends over 11 amino acids. V lost 5 bases, J lost 7 bases, and 6 bases lay in between. CDR1 is SGHAT and CDR2 is FQNNGV in the germline V gene. The CDR3 region is CASSAGNEQFF. In DNA form, the CDR3 reads TGTGCCAGCAGCGCAGGAAATGAGCAGTTCTTC.

The chain carries TRBV7-2 and TRBJ2-5; the match to TRBD1 covers 11 bases. V shed 5 bases and J 1 base; nucleotides not matched to a gene: 3. Per germline, CDR1 SGHTA and CDR2 FQGNSA. The CDR3 spans 15 residues. The CDR3 nucleotides read TGTGCCAGCAGCGGACAGGGGGCTTCCCAAGAGACCCAGTACTTC. Residues: CASSGQGASQETQYF. The variable domain in full, with the rest retrieved from reference TRBV7-2 and TRBJ2-5, is GAGVSQSPSNKVTEKGKDVELRCDPISGHTALYWYRQSLGQGLEFLIYFQGNSAPDKSGLPSDRFSAERTGGSVSTLTIQRTQQEDSAVYLCASSGQGASQETQYFGPGTRLLVL.

The chain recombines TRBV6-6 with TRBJ2-7; D might be TRBD1 (5 bases). Germline-derived CDR1 and CDR2 are MNHNY and SVGAGI (reference sequence). Between the trimmed V and J ends, which lost 6 bases and 2 bases, there was a span of 14 bases. CDR3 length equals 14 residues. The CDR3 DNA sequence: TGTGCCAGCAGACAGGAGTTAACCACCTACGAGCAGTACTTC. Residues: CASRQELTTYEQYF.

This clone was recorded once. The same CDR3 also results from other DNA sequences found in this sample. The chain recombines TRBV5-1 with TRBJ2-2; 7 nucleotides match TRBD2. V lost 3 bases to trimming and J lost 0 bases; unmatched junction nucleotides: 2. This CDR3 is 15 amino acids long. The germline V gene has CDR1 SGHRS and CDR2 YFSETQ. The CDR3 coding sequence is TGCGCCAGCAGCTCTAGCGGAGCGAACACCGGGGAGCTGTTTTTT. Amino acids: CASSSSGANTGELFF.

This clone was seen just once. This sequence joins TRBV4-1 and TRBJ1-3; D possibly corresponds to TRBD1 (6 bases). Germline V gene data show CDR1 as MGHRA and CDR2 as YSYEKL. The CDR3 is made up of 16 amino acids. Trimming shortened V by 4 bases and J by 3 bases, and 16 bases separated the two germline ends. CDR3 sequence (DNA): TGCGCCAGCAGCCGCGTTACAGGGTTAGGTGGAAACACCATATATTTT. Amino acids: CASSRVTGLGGNTIYF.

The rearrangement joins TRBV6-5 to TRBJ1-1, with a possible D match to TRBD1 (5 bases). The CDR3 consists of 12 residues. V was clipped by 5 bases and J by 4 bases, with 8 bases between them. Germline V gene sequence: CDR1 MNHEY, CDR2 SVGAGI. The CDR3 nucleotides are TGTGCCAGCAGTCAGGGTGCCACTGAAGCTTTCTTT. It encodes CASSQGATEAFF.

The V call is TRBV19, the J call TRBJ1-5, with D perhaps matching TRBD1 (6 bases). This CDR3 is built from 15 residues. CDR1 is LNHDA and CDR2 is SQIVND in the germline V gene (reference sequence). Trimming took 4 bases from V and 2 from J, leaving 12 bases between them. The CDR3 coding sequence is TGTGCCAGTAGTAACAGGGCCGGGGGCAATCAGCCCCAGCATTTT. This translates into CASSNRAGGNQPQHF.

The rearrangement uses TRBV19 and TRBJ2-5; 7 nucleotides align to TRBD2. The CDR3 runs to 15 residues. The V gene end was trimmed by 5 bases and the J gene end by 7 bases; junction bases not matched to a gene: 13. Germline CDR1 LNHDA, CDR2 SQIVND (reference sequence). The CDR3 here is CASSPFSSGVRTQYF. CDR3 nucleotide sequence: TGTGCCAGTAGTCCCTTCTCTAGCGGCGTGCGGACCCAGTACTTC.